This T cell receptor beta chain came from a study of beta chain features in type 1 diabetes. Study summary: No age, gender or cell yield differences were seen between patients and healthy donors.

Investigators reverse transcribed all isolated RNA, so they sequenced expressed TCRB transcripts. Libraries were prepared by immunoSEQ multiplex PCR; TCRdb keeps only in-frame clonotypes and omits some of them. The table records hundreds of thousands of clones, approximately 15% of them present only once. The CDR3 length is 14 residues. The germline CDR1 and CDR2 sequences are SGDLS and YYNGEE. Trimming cost V 0 bases and J 8 bases, with 11 bases left between them. Sequenced: naive CD4+ T cells from blood. This sequence was found in a man under 40 in good health. The J gene is TRBJ1-4, the V gene TRBV9, with D unclear. In DNA, the CDR3 is TGTGCCAGCAGCGTAGCGCCGGGTGCGGAAAAACTGTTTTTT. It encodes CASSVAPGAEKLFF.